This T cell receptor beta chain was obtained from a study of identical twins. Study-level points and caveats: Models underestimated TCR alpha sharing (out-of-frame) in monozygotic twins. Weaker excess twin sharing was observed in beta out-of-frame sequences.

TCRdb reanalysed the 5' RACE reads using MiXCR and keeps one entry per CDR3 protein. The sample carries some 760,000 distinct CDR3 sequences, roughly 18% recorded once. This clonotype occurred a few times. What it binds is not known. With 5 bases clipped from V and 4 bases from J, the junction kept 4 bases outside the gene matches. The germline gives CDR1 SGHVS, CDR2 FNYEAQ. This CDR3 contains 15 residues. These data were also filed under a second study, of T cells expressing NK-cell markers. As that report states: Most of the eight sequenced donors were HCMV-seropositive; one was seronegative. Dominant NKG2C+ clonotypes in five to seven donors made up 1.0-7.0% of CD8+ T cells.

The receptor was isolated from a woman aged 18-29 years in good health. The sample taken for sequencing was PBMCs. V usage is TRBV7-6 and J usage is TRBJ2-5; 13 bases are a match to TRBD2. The CDR3: CASSPRTSGRETQYF. CDR3 coding DNA: TGTGCCAGCAGCCCTAGGACTAGCGGGAGAGAGACCCAGTACTTC.